Following are 24 T cell receptor beta chains from one sample sequenced in a study of blood T cell repertoires in COVID-19. Using immunoSEQ multiplex PCR, the repertoire was profiled, and TCRdb retains in-frame clones only, with some absent. The data hold hundreds of thousands of clones, with approximately 83% observed a single time. Sequences were obtained from peripheral blood. The receptors originated from a man aged 35 to 55 with acute or convalescent COVID-19.

The gene calls are TRBV10-3 and TRBJ2-3; possibly TRBD2 for D (5 bases). Deletions cut 4 bases from V and 4 bases from J, with 15 bases between. The CDR3 spans 15 residues. Germline V gene data show CDR1 as ENHRY and CDR2 as SYGVKD. The chain's CDR3 is CAISGLAVGPDTQYF. Written as DNA, the CDR3 is TGTGCCATCAGTGGTCTAGCAGTAGGTCCAGATACGCAGTATTTT.

This rearrangement joins TRBV10-2 to TRBJ2-7; TRBD2 aligns across 7 bases. CDR3 length equals 15 residues. V gave up 8 bases and J gave up 3 bases; unmatched junction bases: 13. Germline loops: CDR1 WSHSY, CDR2 SAAADI. CDR3 in amino acids: CASSRRAGELYEQYF. The CDR3 nucleotides read TGCGCCAGCTCTAGAAGGGCGGGAGAACTCTACGAGCAGTACTTC.

The V and J genes are TRBV18 and TRBJ1-2; D is unresolved. With 4 bases removed from V and 4 bases from J, the gap between germline ends came to 16 bases. This CDR3 is built from 15 residues. Germline V CDR1 and CDR2: KGHSH, LQKENI. The CDR3 reads CASSHSGGPVYGYTF. CDR3 sequence (DNA): TGTGCCAGCTCACACTCAGGAGGGCCGGTCTATGGCTACACCTTC.

V is TRBV10-2 and J is TRBJ2-2, with D perhaps TRBD1 (6 bases). Per germline, CDR1 WSHSY and CDR2 SAAADI. CDR3 size: 15 residues. Trimming cost V 5 bases and J 5 bases, with 15 bases left between them. CDR3 DNA sequence: TGCGCCAGCAGTTTCTCTGAAGGGGGTACCGGGGAGCTGTTTTTT. It encodes CASSFSEGGTGELFF.

This rearrangement joins TRBV27 to TRBJ2-1; the match to TRBD2 covers 7 bases. Germline V CDR1 and CDR2: MNHEY, SMNVEV (reference sequence). The CDR3 totals 16 residues. J was trimmed by 2 bases and V by 6 bases; bases with no gene match: 10. DNA for the CDR3: TGTGCCAGCAGGTCCGGGGGAGGGGCCCCCTACAATGAGCAGTTCTTC. It is translated as CASRSGGGAPYNEQFF.

This clone has just a few counts. This sequence joins TRBV5-1 and TRBJ2-2; 9 bases match TRBD1. CDR1 is SGHRS, CDR2 YFSETQ, per germline. The CDR3 totals 16 residues. V dropped 4 bases and J dropped 5; count of bases not matched to a gene: 9. The CDR3 region has the DNA TGCGCCAGCAGCCAATCGGACAGGGGATCTACCGGGGAGCTGTTTTTT. Its protein is CASSQSDRGSTGELFF.

This clone has a handful of counts. The gene calls are TRBV5-1 and TRBJ1-1, with D uncertain. The CDR3 extends over 15 amino acids. Trimming cost V 1 base and J 1 base, with 11 bases left between them. CDR1 is SGHRS, CDR2 YFSETQ, per germline. CDR3 residues: CASSLMEPGNTEAFF. The CDR3 bases are TGCGCCAGCAGCTTGATGGAACCGGGGAACACTGAAGCTTTCTTT.

V and J are TRBV5-1 and TRBJ2-2; 13 positions match TRBD2. The V gene's germline CDR1 is SGHRS and CDR2 YFSETQ. V lost 1 base and J lost 5; bases outside the gene matches: 5. The CDR3 totals 17 residues. The CDR3 loop is CASSLLLAGGRTGELFF. The CDR3 DNA follows: TGCGCCAGCAGCTTGCTACTAGCGGGAGGGCGGACCGGGGAGCTGTTTTTT.

This chain connects TRBV6-6 to TRBJ2-1; D possibly corresponds to TRBD1 (6 bases). The V gene lost 4 bases and the J gene lost 2 bases, with 9 bases spanning the gap. Germline loops: CDR1 MNHNY, CDR2 SVGAGI (reference sequence). The CDR3 is made up of 14 amino acids. The CDR3 loop reads CASSLQGAYNEQFF. For the CDR3, the DNA is TGTGCCAGCAGTTTACAGGGAGCCTACAATGAGCAGTTCTTC.

The chain couples TRBV9 to TRBJ2-1; 12 bases line up with TRBD2. V shed 1 base and J 6 bases; nucleotides not matched to a gene: 5. Per germline, CDR1 SGDLS and CDR2 YYNGEE. This CDR3 region has 16 residues. As DNA, the CDR3 is TGTGCCAGCAGCGTACCGGGACTAGCGGGTTCCAATGAGCAGTTCTTC. It yields the protein CASSVPGLAGSNEQFF.

This clone was seen just once. The chain recombines TRBV7-2 with TRBJ2-4, with no clear D. The CDR3 runs to 16 residues. CDR1 SGHTA and CDR2 FQGNSA come from the germline V gene. V was shortened by 1 base and J by 0 bases, with 10 bases between the two germline ends. This CDR3 is CASSLGYLRAKNIQYF. The CDR3 bases are TGTGCCAGCAGCTTAGGTTACCTCAGAGCCAAAAACATTCAGTACTTC.

V and J are TRBV10-3 and TRBJ2-1; 9 positions match TRBD2. The CDR3 covers 17 residues. Per germline, CDR1 ENHRY and CDR2 SYGVKD. Trimming took 4 bases from V and 9 from J; bases not matched to a gene: 16. The CDR3 DNA reads TGTGCCATCAGTGCCCAGTCGACTAGCGGCTTAGGGAGTGAGCAGTTCTTC. Translated: CAISAQSTSGLGSEQFF.

The chain is built from TRBV27 and TRBJ2-5, with a tentative D call TRBD2 (5 bases). V shed 6 bases and J shed 7 bases, with 9 bases lying between them. The CDR3 totals 11 residues. Germline V gene sequence: CDR1 MNHEY, CDR2 SMNVEV (reference sequence). The CDR3 is CASRAAGTQYF. CDR3 nucleotides: TGTGCCAGCAGAGCGGCGGGGACCCAGTACTTC.

CDR3 in amino acids: CASNPGTMNVRRAFF. The CDR3 DNA reads TGTGCCAGCAACCCCGGGACAATGAATGTTCGCAGAGCTTTCTTT. The chain joins TRBV27 to TRBJ1-1, with D perhaps matching TRBD1 (6 bases). CDR3 length equals 15 residues. From germline, CDR1 is MNHEY and CDR2 SMNVEV (reference sequence). Deletions cut 7 bases from V and 10 bases from J, with 25 bases between.

In its sample, this clone was seen a few times. The chain carries TRBV11-3 and TRBJ2-1, with D perhaps matching TRBD1 (6 bases). The CDR3 extends over 15 amino acids. Per germline, CDR1 SGHNT and CDR2 YENEEA. Trimming took 5 bases from V and 4 from J, leaving 15 bases between them. This chain's CDR3 is CASSPSGDLYNEQFF. The CDR3 DNA reads as TGTGCCAGCAGCCCGTCAGGGGATTTATACAATGAGCAGTTCTTC.

The chain uses TRBV19 and TRBJ2-1; D is perhaps TRBD1 (6 bases). Germline-derived CDR1 and CDR2 are LNHDA and SQIVND (reference sequence). V shed 3 bases and J shed 3 bases, with 12 bases lying between them. This CDR3 spans 15 amino acids. CDR3: CASSILTGLYNEQFF. CDR3 coding DNA: TGTGCCAGTAGTATTCTGACAGGCCTCTACAATGAGCAGTTCTTC.

This clone was counted once. The CDR3 coding sequence is TGTGCCAGCAGCTTTACTAGCGGGAGGCGGCATGAGCAGTTCTTC. Amino acids: CASSFTSGRRHEQFF. The chain uses TRBV7-2 and TRBJ2-1; 12 nucleotides match TRBD2. Germline V CDR1 and CDR2: SGHTA, FQGNSA. The CDR3 covers 15 residues. V trimming: 3 bases; J trimming: 8 bases; junction bases outside the gene matches: 5.

The rearrangement links TRBV6-5 to TRBJ2-1, with TRBD2 as a possible D gene (6 bases). The CDR3 spans 16 residues. V lost 4 bases and J 7 bases, leaving 20 bases between the germline ends. Germline values: CDR1 MNHEY, CDR2 SVGAGI. The CDR3 loop is CASSSRAPPAGNEQFF. The CDR3 region has the DNA TGTGCCAGCAGTTCCCGGGCGCCCCCGGCGGGGAATGAGCAGTTCTTC.

For the CDR3, the DNA is TGTGCCAGCAGGACAGTATCTGGGGCCAACGTCCTGACTTTC. The encoded protein is CASRTVSGANVLTF. The chain combines TRBV28 with TRBJ2-6; TRBD1 might be the D (5 bases). Trimming left V 6 bases short and J 1 base short, with 7 bases between. CDR3 size: 14 residues. CDR1 is MDHEN, CDR2 SYDVKM, per germline. Combining the CDR3 with reference TRBV28 and TRBJ2-6 gives the whole variable domain DVKVTQSSRYLVKRTGEKVFLECVQDMDHENMFWYRQDPGLGLRLIYFSYDVKMKEKGDIPEGYSVSREKKERFSLILESASTNQTSMYLCASRTVSGANVLTFGAGSRLTVL.

The chain employs TRBV6-5 and TRBJ1-1, with D tentatively TRBD1 (6 bases). Trimming stripped 0 bases from V and 6 bases from J, with 11 bases between. The CDR3 is 14 residues long. CDR1 is MNHEY and CDR2 is SVGAGI in the germline V gene. The CDR3 loop reads CASSYSWGPAEAFF. For the CDR3, the DNA is TGTGCCAGCAGTTACTCCTGGGGGCCGGCTGAAGCTTTCTTT.

The chain employs TRBV2 and TRBJ1-6; possibly TRBD1 for D (6 bases). The length of the CDR3 is 14 residues. V lost 1 base, J lost 13 bases, and 14 bases lay in between. The germline CDR1 and CDR2 sequences are SNHLY and FYNNEI. This CDR3 is CASSEDRDIRPLHF. CDR3 DNA sequence: TGTGCCAGCAGTGAAGACAGGGACATACGTCCCCTCCACTTT.

This clone was detected only a few times. This rearrangement joins TRBV10-2 to TRBJ2-3; maybe TRBD2 (5 bases). There are 16 residues in the CDR3. V lost 2 bases, J lost 1 base, and 13 bases lay in between. Germline assignment: CDR1 WSHSY and CDR2 SAAADI. The CDR3 region is CASSETAGRGTDTQYF. The CDR3 DNA sequence: TGCGCCAGCAGTGAGACGGCTGGGCGGGGCACAGATACGCAGTATTTT.

This chain links TRBV19 with TRBJ1-4; D is possibly TRBD1 (5 bases). The ends were cut back, 1 base at V and 0 bases at J, with 6 bases in the middle. This CDR3 spans 15 amino acids. CDR1 LNHDA and CDR2 SQIVND come from the germline V gene (reference sequence). As DNA, the CDR3 is TGTGCCAGTAGTATAGGACAGTCAACTAATGAAAAACTGTTTTTT. Translated: CASSIGQSTNEKLFF.

The chain employs TRBV5-4 and TRBJ2-1; a possible D gene is TRBD2 (6 bases). CDR3 length: 14 amino acids. Trimming left V 4 bases short and J 5 bases short, with 13 bases between. CDR1 is SGHNT, CDR2 YYREEE, per germline (reference sequence). CDR3 bases: TGTGCCAGCAGCCGGAGGGGCGGAGACAATGAGCAGTTCTTC. Protein: CASSRRGGDNEQFF.